Each of the 13 T cell receptor beta chains below was sequenced from the same sample in a study of siplizumab effects on memory and regulatory T cells. Libraries were prepared by immunoSEQ multiplex PCR; TCRdb keeps only in-frame clonotypes and omits some of them. This sample has more than 90,000 clones; just under 95% occur once, and the top ten carry approximately 1.4%. The sample was non-Treg CD4+ T cells sorted from blood. These receptors were obtained from a human donor in good health.

The V and J genes are TRBV7-8 and TRBJ1-5, with 7 nucleotides matching TRBD1. V trimming: 5 bases; J trimming: 5 bases; junction bases outside the gene matches: 6. Germline CDR1 reads SGHVS; CDR2 reads FQNEAQ. The CDR3 extends over 14 amino acids. The CDR3 sequence is CASSLTGVYQPQHF. The CDR3 DNA is TGTGCCAGCAGCCTAACAGGGGTCTATCAGCCCCAGCATTTT.

The chain links TRBV4-1 to TRBJ2-5, with D uncertain. The germline gives CDR1 MGHRA, CDR2 YSYEKL. CDR3 length: 15 residues. The ends were cut back, 2 bases at V and 0 bases at J, with 10 bases in the middle. In DNA, the CDR3 is TGCGCCAGCAGCCAACCCACAAGGGACCAAGAGACCCAGTACTTC. Translating gives CASSQPTRDQETQYF.

The chain links TRBV5-6 to TRBJ1-3; D is possibly TRBD1 (6 bases). Trimming cost V 3 bases and J 1 base, with 17 bases left between them. The CDR3 runs to 17 residues. Germline loops: CDR1 SGHDT, CDR2 YYEEEE. CDR3 coding DNA: TGTGCCAGCAGCTCAACAGGGATAAGGGTGTCTGGAAACACCATATATTTT. Protein: CASSSTGIRVSGNTIYF.

J is TRBJ2-6 and V is TRBV27; TRBD1 matches at 7 bases. The J segment lost 4 bases and the V segment lost 1 base, leaving 7 bases of the junction unmatched. The CDR3 has 17 residues. CDR1 is MNHEY, CDR2 SMNVEV, per germline (reference sequence). The DNA for the CDR3 is TGTGCCAGCAGTTTATGGGCCAGGGGGACCGGGGCCAACGTCCTGACTTTC. Translation gives CASSLWARGTGANVLTF. Together with reference TRBV27 and TRBJ2-6, the CDR3 gives the full variable domain: EAQVTQNPRYLITVTGKKLTVTCSQNMNHEYMSWYRQDPGLGLRQIYYSMNVEVTDKGDVPEGYKVSRKEKRNFPLILESPSPNQTSLYFCASSLWARGTGANVLTFGAGSRLTVL.

The chain has TRBV25-1 and TRBJ2-6, with no clear D. Germline values: CDR1 MGHDK, CDR2 SYGVNS. The CDR3 has 13 amino acids. V was cut by 7 bases and J by 0 bases, with 4 bases left in between. CDR3 protein: CASKISGANVLTF. CDR3 nucleotide sequence: TGTGCCAGCAAAATCTCTGGGGCCAACGTCCTGACTTTC.

V and J are TRBV19 and TRBJ2-2; 10 bases line up with TRBD2. The CDR3 totals 16 residues. V dropped 5 bases and J dropped 5; count of bases not matched to a gene: 8. The germline gives CDR1 LNHDA, CDR2 SQIVND (reference sequence). The CDR3 nucleotides read TGTGCCAGTAGTTCATTAGCGGGAGGATGGACCGGGGAGCTGTTTTTT. Its protein is CASSSLAGGWTGELFF.

The chain has TRBV18 and TRBJ1-2; TRBD1 might be the D (5 bases). Germline V gene lookup returns CDR1 KGHSH and CDR2 LQKENI. The CDR3 has 16 amino acids. The germline V and J ends were trimmed by 4 bases and 8 bases, with 23 bases remaining between them. CDR3 coding DNA: TGTGCCAGCTCACTAGAGGTCTCCGGGACGCTTGGAGGCTACACCTTC. Its translation: CASSLEVSGTLGGYTF.

The chain carries TRBV5-1 and TRBJ2-3; maybe TRBD2 (6 bases). CDR1 SGHRS and CDR2 YFSETQ come from the germline V gene. The CDR3 totals 16 residues. V lost 4 bases to trimming and J lost 5 bases, with 20 bases between them. The CDR3 coding sequence is TGCGCCAGCAGCCTATCCTCCCGGGAGTTAGGAGATACGCAGTATTTT. Translated, it gives CASSLSSRELGDTQYF.

This chain joins TRBV19 and TRBJ1-2; no firm D call. Looked up from germline, CDR1 is LNHDA and CDR2 is SQIVND (reference sequence). CDR3 length: 13 amino acids. V lost 6 bases to trimming and J lost 3 bases, with 11 bases between them. The CDR3 protein is CASSRTLDYGYTF. The DNA for the CDR3 is TGTGCCAGTAGCCGGACGTTAGACTATGGCTACACCTTC.

The chain is built from TRBV11-3 and TRBJ2-7; D ambiguous. The V end lost 3 bases, the J end lost 2 bases, and 14 bases lay between the germline ends. Germline assignment: CDR1 SGHNT and CDR2 YENEEA. This CDR3 has 15 amino acids. CDR3 sequence: CASSFFEHPPYEQYF. The DNA for the CDR3 is TGTGCCAGCAGCTTCTTCGAACACCCCCCCTACGAGCAGTACTTC.

The V call is TRBV9, the J call TRBJ2-3, with D perhaps assigned TRBD1 or TRBD2 (5 bases each). This CDR3 comprises 16 residues. Germline V lookup: CDR1 SGDLS, CDR2 YYNGEE. Trimming pared 4 bases from V and 6 bases from J, leaving 21 bases between. CDR3 DNA: TGTGCCAGCAGCACTCGTTCTCTCCCCGAGGGGGATACGCAGTATTTT. It is translated as CASSTRSLPEGDTQYF.

A single count supports this clone. The chain couples TRBV23-1 to TRBJ1-4; 7 bases are a match to TRBD1. TRBV23-1 is an open reading frame whose function is uncertain. The CDR3 covers 15 residues. V dropped 4 bases and J dropped 6; count of bases not matched to a gene: 8. CDR3 protein: CASSLIDREDEKLFF. In nucleotides, the CDR3 is TGCGCCAGCAGTCTAATCGACAGGGAAGATGAAAAACTGTTTTTT.

The gene calls are TRBV6-1 and TRBJ2-3; D is uncertain. V was trimmed by 8 bases and J by 1 base, leaving 10 bases between them. The CDR3 has 13 residues. Germline lookup yields CDR1 MNHNS and CDR2 SASEGT. Here the CDR3 DNA reads TGTGCCAGCCGTTCTCTCGGCACAGATACGCAGTATTTT. Protein sequence: CASRSLGTDTQYF.